The subject of this entry is one T cell receptor (beta chain). Its target is unknown. This specimen comes from a study of shared clonotypes between healthy human individuals. Overall study results and limits: A reduction in generation probabilities was seen for non-shared clonotypes relative to those shared by all four donors. Inspection by rarefaction showed sorted-subset sequencing to be incomplete despite large depth.

Data came from immunoSEQ multiplex PCR; TCRdb stores just in-frame clones and leaves some out. This sample carries roughly 1,600,000 clones, approximately 98.5% of them seen once, and the ten largest clones take about 0.35%. V was clipped by 0 bases and J by 6 bases, with 17 bases between them. This CDR3 is built from 16 residues. Germline V gene data show CDR1 as MNHEY and CDR2 as SMNVEV (reference sequence). The sequencing input was naive CD4+ T cells sorted from blood. The subset: CD45RA+ positively selected. This TCR derives from a man aged 30-40 years in good health. This sequence joins TRBV27 and TRBJ1-1, with a tentative D call TRBD1 (5 bases). This chain's CDR3 is CASSLSSGGGVPEAFF. The CDR3 nucleotides are TGTGCCAGCAGTTTATCGAGTGGGGGAGGTGTCCCTGAAGCTTTCTTT.